The clone carrying this TCR beta chain was counted ten times or more. This CDR3 contains 14 residues. Germline loops: CDR1 SGHAT, CDR2 FQNNGV. Trimming cost V 5 bases and J 3 bases, with 13 bases left between them. The source of the sample is a study of regulatory T cells in long-lasting Graves disease. Study-level information: Persistence in Graves' disease denoted antithyroid drug use beyond 5 years alongside positive TSH receptor antibodies.

Documented time point: persistent/refractory GD, antithyroid drugs over 5 years with positive TRAb. RNA extracted from PBMCs served as the sequencing template. Patients came through an endocrinology department, and that department was in Xi'an, China. Construction of TCR beta libraries relied on iRepertoire HTBI primers and on Arm-PCR targeting CDR3 regions. TCRdb independently ran MiXCR on the multiplex PCR reads; one entry per CDR3 protein. The sample holds 400,000 to 500,000 distinct CDR3 sequences, around 23% seen once. The sequencing used peripheral blood mononuclear cells (PBMCs), collected when the disease was refractory, from a patient treated with antithyroid drugs. The clonotype originates from a female donor with Graves disease. This rearrangement joins TRBV11-2 to TRBJ1-2; D call uncertain. CDR3 sequence reads: CASSLSTGDYGYTF. The CDR3 DNA sequence: TGTGCCAGCAGCCTTTCGACCGGGGACTATGGCTACACCTTC.